These 21 T cell receptor beta chains originate from one sample sequenced in a study of blood T cell repertoires in COVID-19. Generated by immunoSEQ multiplex PCR, the TCRdb table keeps only in-frame clones and is missing some. The table records around 190,000 clones, around 83% of them present only once. Sequenced material: peripheral blood. These TCRs come from a woman of 80 years or more with acute or convalescent COVID-19.

This clone was seen only once. The rearrangement links TRBV5-8 to TRBJ1-2, with 8 bases identical to TRBD1. Germline V CDR1 and CDR2: SGHTS, YDEGEE. With 4 bases clipped from V and 8 bases from J, the junction kept 7 bases outside the gene matches. The CDR3 sequence is 13 residues long. The CDR3 DNA sequence: TGTGCCAGCAGCGGCAGGGGGACAGGCGGCTACACCTTC. This translates into CASSGRGTGGYTF. Together with reference TRBV5-8 and TRBJ1-2, the CDR3 gives the full variable domain: EAGVTQSPTHLIKTRGQQATLRCSPISGHTSVYWYQQALGLGLQFLLWYDEGEERNRGNFPPRFSGRQFPNYSSELNVNALELEDSALYLCASSGRGTGGYTFGSGTRLTVV.

The chain recombines TRBV6-5 with TRBJ2-7; a weak D match, TRBD1 (5 bases). V lost 2 bases, J lost 2 bases, and 7 bases lay in between. This CDR3 has 13 residues. Germline CDR1 is MNHEY and CDR2 is SVGAGI. The CDR3 DNA is TGTGCCAGCAGTTACCTAGGGGCCTACGAGCAGTACTTC. Translation: CASSYLGAYEQYF.

The V gene is TRBV4-3, the J gene TRBJ2-1, with D unclear. CDR1 is LGHNA and CDR2 is YSLEER in the germline V gene. V lost 4 bases and J lost 7, with 8 bases in between. CDR3 length: 12 residues. The CDR3 bases are TGCGCCAGCAGCCGAACTGAGAATGAGCAGTTCTTC. It codes for CASSRTENEQFF.

This rearrangement joins TRBV18 to TRBJ1-3, with 7 bases that match TRBD1. V lost 2 bases, J lost 7 bases, and 5 bases stayed unmatched. This CDR3 has 14 residues. CDR1 and CDR2 (germline): KGHSH, LQKENI. In DNA form, the CDR3 reads TGTGCCAGCTCACCAAACAGGGGCGGGAACACCATATATTTT. It codes for CASSPNRGGNTIYF.

The chain uses TRBV18 and TRBJ2-2, with 8 bases fitting TRBD1. Trimming cost V 6 bases and J 4 bases; bases outside gene matches: 4. Germline V gene sequence: CDR1 KGHSH, CDR2 LQKENI. The CDR3 covers 14 residues. CDR3 residues: CASSVGTGTGELFF. The CDR3 coding sequence is TGTGCCAGCTCCGTTGGGACAGGCACCGGGGAGCTGTTTTTT.

The chain uses TRBV2 and TRBJ2-5; TRBD2 matches 9 bases. CDR1 is SNHLY and CDR2 is FYNNEI in the germline V gene. CDR3 length: 15 amino acids. V lost 7 bases and J lost 3; bases outside the gene matches: 9. The CDR3 region is CASTRWSSGKETQYF. CDR3 in DNA: TGTGCCAGCACCCGGTGGTCTAGCGGGAAAGAGACCCAGTACTTC.

The rearrangement links TRBV6-5 to TRBJ2-2, with 7 positions matching TRBD1. This CDR3 spans 13 amino acids. The V segment lost 7 bases and the J segment 4 bases; nucleotides outside the gene matches: 3. The germline CDR1 and CDR2 sequences are MNHEY and SVGAGI. CDR3 coding DNA: TGTGCCAGCACCCCAGGGGGCACCGGGGAGCTGTTTTTT. It translates to CASTPGGTGELFF.

This clone was recorded once. The V gene is TRBV11-2, the J gene TRBJ1-1, with 8 bases lining up with TRBD1. V was clipped by 2 bases and J by 4 bases; unmatched bases: 3. Germline values: CDR1 SGHAT, CDR2 FQNNGV. The CDR3 has 14 amino acids. The CDR3: CASSLTGGGTEAFF. The DNA of the CDR3 is TGTGCCAGCAGCTTAACAGGGGGGGGCACTGAAGCTTTCTTT.

The V gene is TRBV11-1, the J gene TRBJ1-5; D uncertain. V lost 0 bases, J lost 0 bases, and 9 bases lay in between. Germline V gene data show CDR1 as SGHAT and CDR2 as FQDESV (reference sequence). The CDR3 spans 16 residues. CDR3 in amino acids: CASSLAREYSNQPQHF. CDR3 nucleotide sequence: TGTGCCAGCAGCTTAGCCCGAGAGTATAGCAATCAGCCCCAGCATTTT.

This chain connects TRBV11-2 to TRBJ1-1; 9 bases are shared with TRBD1. Germline assignment: CDR1 SGHAT and CDR2 FQNNGV. V was clipped by 0 bases and J by 9 bases; unmatched bases: 8. The CDR3 has 15 amino acids. CDR3 coding DNA: TGTGCCAGCAGCTTAGATCGCGGGACAGGGATGAAAGCTTTCTTT. Translation: CASSLDRGTGMKAFF.

This chain joins TRBV7-3 and TRBJ2-1; TRBD2 agrees at 10 bases. The CDR3 covers 16 residues. Unmatched junction bases numbered 6, after V lost 3 bases and J lost 4 bases. From germline, CDR1 is SGHTA and CDR2 FQGTGA. This CDR3 is CASSLASGSGYNEQFF. The CDR3 DNA is TGTGCCAGCAGCTTGGCTAGCGGGAGTGGGTACAATGAGCAGTTCTTC.

In its sample, this clone was seen a few times. The chain links TRBV28 to TRBJ1-1; D may be TRBD1 (5 bases). There are 14 residues in the CDR3. Germline CDR1 and CDR2: MDHEN and SYDVKM. The ends were cut back, 5 bases at V and 8 bases at J, with 18 bases in the middle. CDR3 loop: CASSLGQSLREAFF. The CDR3 region has the DNA TGTGCCAGCAGTCTCGGACAATCATTGCGGGAAGCTTTCTTT.

V gene TRBV10-3 combines with J gene TRBJ1-1; D not resolved. Trimming left V 0 bases short and J 10 bases short, with 15 bases between. The CDR3 loop spans 14 amino acids. Germline values: CDR1 ENHRY, CDR2 SYGVKD. DNA for the CDR3: TGTGCCATCAGTGAGTCGATATCCCCTCTAGGAGCTTTCTTT. Its protein product is CAISESISPLGAFF.

The CDR3 coding sequence is TGTGCCAGCAGTTACTCTGGAGGGAGGAACTCCTACGAGCAGTACTTC. Its protein product is CASSYSGGRNSYEQYF. This sequence joins TRBV6-6 and TRBJ2-7; D perhaps matches TRBD2 (6 bases). The CDR3 has 16 amino acids. CDR1 is MNHNY and CDR2 is SVGAGI in the germline V gene (reference sequence). Trimming removed 0 bases from V and 0 bases from J, with 12 bases in between.

The V and J genes are TRBV10-3 and TRBJ2-1; 11 positions match TRBD1. Germline CDR1 and CDR2: ENHRY and SYGVKD. The CDR3 runs to 13 residues. V lost 7 bases to trimming and J lost 6 bases; unmatched junction nucleotides: 2. In DNA, the CDR3 is TGTGCCATCAACGGACAGGGGGCCAATGAGCAGTTCTTC. Protein sequence: CAINGQGANEQFF.

This chain connects TRBV11-2 to TRBJ1-1; 8 positions agree with TRBD1. V trimming: 2 bases; J trimming: 1 base; junction bases outside the gene matches: 6. CDR1 SGHAT and CDR2 FQNNGV come from the germline V gene. This CDR3 has 16 amino acids. The CDR3 is CASSLRQGLGNTEAFF. The CDR3 DNA is TGTGCCAGCAGCTTACGACAGGGGCTCGGGAACACTGAAGCTTTCTTT.

V is TRBV9 and J is TRBJ2-3; D possibly corresponds to TRBD1 (5 bases). V lost 3 bases and J 5 bases, leaving 13 bases between the germline ends. Per the germline V gene, CDR1 is SGDLS and CDR2 is YYNGEE. This CDR3 region has 14 residues. CDR3 sequence reads: CASSAQGSGDTQYF. The CDR3 nucleotides read TGTGCCAGCAGCGCGCAGGGTTCCGGAGATACGCAGTATTTT.

The rearrangement joins TRBV6-5 to TRBJ1-3; TRBD1 matches at 9 bases. V lost 5 bases and J lost 2; bases outside the gene matches: 4. Per germline, CDR1 MNHEY and CDR2 SVGAGI. The CDR3 spans 15 residues. CDR3 DNA sequence: TGTGCCAGCAGTATACAGGGGGCTGCTGGAAACACCATATATTTT. The encoded protein is CASSIQGAAGNTIYF.

This sequence joins TRBV5-1 and TRBJ2-7; 8 nucleotides agree with TRBD1. CDR1 is SGHRS and CDR2 is YFSETQ in the germline V gene. The CDR3 is made up of 13 amino acids. The V and J ends lost 5 bases and 5 bases, in that order; junction bases with no gene match: 6. The CDR3: CASSSQGGDEQYF. In DNA, the CDR3 is TGCGCCAGCAGTTCACAGGGGGGCGACGAGCAGTACTTC.

The chain is built from TRBV7-2 and TRBJ1-1; no clear D gene. Germline V CDR1 and CDR2: SGHTA, FQGNSA. V was trimmed by 5 bases and J by 1 base, leaving 8 bases between them. This CDR3 is 13 amino acids long. The CDR3 sequence is CASSAGPNTEAFF. The CDR3 DNA reads TGTGCCAGCAGCGCGGGCCCGAACACTGAAGCTTTCTTT.

This chain links TRBV29-1 with TRBJ2-7, with 9 bases that match TRBD1. Unmatched junction bases numbered 8, after V lost 6 bases and J lost 5 bases. The germline CDR1 and CDR2 sequences are SQVTM and ANQGSEA. The CDR3 sequence is 13 residues long. CDR3 in DNA: TGCAGCGTAGCGACAGGGGGGAGCGACGAGCAGTACTTC. This encodes CSVATGGSDEQYF.